This entry features one T cell receptor (beta chain) sequence. Its antigen is not known. These data are taken from a study of beta chain features in type 1 diabetes. About the study: The samples had around 98 million sorted cells examined in all.

A CD45RO/CCR7/CD25/CD127/CD95/CD27 panel sorted naive, central memory, regulatory and stem cell-like memory CD4+ cells. Germline V gene sequence: CDR1 SEHNR, CDR2 FQNEAQ (reference sequence). This CDR3 comprises 14 residues. With 1 base removed from V and 8 bases from J, the gap between germline ends came to 11 bases. The study reverse transcribed the entire isolated RNA, so it sequenced expressed TCRB transcripts. Here immunoSEQ multiplex PCR was the method, and the copy in TCRdb shows in-frame clones only, minus some. The sample shows 120,000 to 150,000 clones, about 13% of them seen only once. Study outcomes and limitations: Naive, central memory and Treg TCRB repertoires appeared more alike in patients than in healthy donors. Type 1 diabetes patients showed a moderate but significant shortening of TCRB CDR3s in all four CD4+ subsets. In cDNA sequencing, cells with high TCR expression could be over-represented.

The chain joins TRBV7-9 to TRBJ1-4; D not certain. The receptor comes from a man aged 18 to 29 with type 1 diabetes. Sequencing was done on a sample of central memory CD4+ T cells from blood. CDR3 amino acids: CASSLDFNGEKLFF. In DNA, the CDR3 is TGTGCCAGCAGCTTAGATTTTAACGGGGAAAAACTGTTTTTT.